This T cell receptor beta chain was sequenced during a study of blood T cell repertoires in COVID-19 (TCRdb year 2020). Context from the whole study: Samples covering the acute and convalescent phases of COVID-19 were provided by collaborators in the United States, Italy and Spain. The prospective study material was composed of cDNA or gDNA derived from T cells, B-cell-depleted T cells, or PBMCs. The dataset comprised deeply sampled blood TCRbeta repertoires from subjects exposed to, actively infected with, or recovered from COVID-19. The repertoires were released in a freely available public database intended as a resource for research on the immune response to SARS-CoV-2. Samples were obtained from the ongoing ImmuneRACE study (first 160 participants) and from approximately 1,200 subjects provided by 6 global collaborators. Sample metadata almost always included a de-identified subject ID, COVID-19 status, age in years and sex. Where available, HLA class I and class II types were taken from metadata supplied by the sample provider and were not determined by assay-based typing.

TCRbeta CDR3 regions were amplified from genomic DNA using the immunoSEQ Assay, a bias-controlled multiplex PCR. Processing in the source paper ran as follows. The number of nucleated cells in each sample was estimated by amplification of reference gene primers within the assay. Sequence reads were collapsed and filtered to measure the absolute abundance of every unique TCRbeta CDR3 rearrangement. For each sample, productive Simpson clonality was calculated by taking the square root of Simpson's diversity index across productive rearrangements. Held by TCRdb, this immuneACCESS table contains in-frame sequences only and omits some clones. Under half of the omission traces to an unresolved V gene where checked; the cause of the rest is unknown. For V, J and clone size, that table is used; D and trimming come from the DNA. The sample table lists 150,000 to 200,000 clones, 70% to 80% of them with a count of one. The ten largest clones take up under 7% of the sample.

One collaborating source in Seattle enrolled patients during active infection and followed them longitudinally through the course of disease. Each collaborating institution followed its own protocols to collect whole blood in K2EDTA tubes. For TCRbeta analysis, collaborators shipped samples as frozen whole blood, isolated PBMCs, or DNA extracted from either of those sample types. From the cysteine up to the phenylalanine, the CDR3 has a length of 16 residues. The DNA shown is the 48-base CDR3, in frame from base 1. Points the paper makes about the study in general: The amount of clinical and demographic metadata varied by source and participant and was provided uncurated.

Concerning this clone itself: The target of this receptor is not known. No base quality information exists; no much larger clone differs at one position.

The receptor was isolated from a middle-aged woman with COVID-19, enrolled during active disease. Input material: peripheral blood. The receptor chain draws on TRBV21-1 and TRBJ2-7; the DNA was not compared with TRBD2, the D call given in the table. TRBV21-1 is annotated as a pseudogene. CDR3 protein: CASRWERRASGSEQYF. The DNA reads TGTGCCAGCAGATGGGAAAGGCGTGCTAGCGGGTCCGAGCAGTACTTC.